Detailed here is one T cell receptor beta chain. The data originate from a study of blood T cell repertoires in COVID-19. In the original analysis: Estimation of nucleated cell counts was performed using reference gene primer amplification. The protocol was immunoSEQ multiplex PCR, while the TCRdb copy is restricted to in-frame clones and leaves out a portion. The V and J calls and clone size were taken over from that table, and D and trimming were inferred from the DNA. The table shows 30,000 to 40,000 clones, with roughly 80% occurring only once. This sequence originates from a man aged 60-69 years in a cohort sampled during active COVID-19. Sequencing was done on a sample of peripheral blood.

DNA of the CDR3: TGTGCCAGCAGGGTGGACAGGGGAACAGATACGCAGTATTTT. It specifies CASRVDRGTDTQYF. V and J are TRBV27 and TRBJ2-3; 9 bases align to TRBD1. The CDR3 extends over 14 amino acids. Germline V lookup: CDR1 MNHEY, CDR2 SMNVEV (reference sequence). V was pared by 6 bases and J by 3 bases, with 4 bases of the junction left unmatched.